The subject of this entry is one T cell receptor (beta chain). These data originate in a study of T cells expressing NK-cell markers. Study as a whole: From sorted CD3+CD56+NKG2C+, CD3+CD56+NKG2C- and CD3+CD56-NKG2C+ T cells came the TCR beta repertoires. The study sequenced eight donors, seven HCMV-seropositive and one seronegative.

From the 5' RACE reads, TCRdb lists one entry per CDR3 protein and no DNA. Its clone listing holds approximately 550,000 distinct CDR3 sequences. This CDR3 is built from 14 residues. In germline, CDR1 is DFQATT, CDR2 SNEGSKA (reference sequence). J is TRBJ2-1 and V is TRBV20-1; lacking DNA, the TRBD1 call made by TCRdb goes unchecked. The sample consisted of blood T cells: a sorted CD56 or NKG2C T cell subset, CD4+ or CD8+ T cells, or bulk PBMC T cells (not recorded which). The source of this sequence is a man aged 18 to 30 in good health. This chain's CDR3 is CSAPLSGLYNEQFF.